This T cell receptor (beta chain) stems from a study of blood T cell repertoires in COVID-19. Sequenced by immunoSEQ multiplex PCR; TCRdb stores in-frame clones only, minus some. Of about 280,000 clones detected, about 88% appear once; the ten largest clones hold roughly 2%. V gave up 0 bases and J gave up 4 bases; unmatched junction bases: 0. Germline V lookup: CDR1 SGHRS, CDR2 YFSETQ. The CDR3 has 14 residues. Adults between roughly 18 and 100 years of age took part from some 25 US areas. Clinical history as reported by participants underpinned cohort assignment. This TCR was recovered from a woman aged 60-75 years in a cohort exposed to, infected with or recovered from COVID-19 (not recorded which). The sequenced material came from PBMCs or T cells enriched from blood (not recorded which). The genes are TRBV5-1 and TRBJ2-2, with 7 bases identical to TRBD1. The CDR3 DNA is TGCGCCAGCAGCTTGGGGGACAGCACCGGGGAGCTGTTTTTT. Its translation: CASSLGDSTGELFF.